The clone carrying this T cell receptor (beta chain) was picked up many times. The sample comes from a study of blood T cell repertoires in COVID-19. In the study overall: The origin of the acute and convalescent COVID-19 samples was the United States, Italy and Spain. Sources were T cells, B-cell-depleted T cells, or PBMCs; the material itself was cDNA or gDNA.

Original methodology: For nucleated cells, counts were estimated from reference gene primer amplification. The protocol was immunoSEQ multiplex PCR, while the TCRdb copy is restricted to in-frame clones and leaves out a portion. The V and J calls and the clone size are those of that table, but D and trimming were determined from the DNA. Seen here are approximately 85,000 clones, roughly four fifths observed once, and the top ten hold approximately 13%. This CDR3 contains 11 residues. CDR1 and CDR2 (germline): MRHNA, SNTAGT. With 9 bases removed from V and 4 bases from J, the gap between germline ends came to 7 bases.

This receptor was taken from a human donor in a cohort sampled during active COVID-19. The chain employs TRBV6-4 and TRBJ1-5, with D possibly being TRBD1 (5 bases). Sequencing input: peripheral blood. CDR3 sequence: CASDRNQPQHF. The CDR3 nucleotides are TGTGCCAGTGACAGAAATCAGCCCCAGCATTTT.